This TCR beta chain came from a study of tumor and adjacent non-tumor tissue in lung cancer. Whole-study findings and limits: Higher tumor TCR diversity was associated with shorter survival.

About this clonotype itself: Antigen unknown.

V shed 1 base and J shed 6 bases, with 10 bases lying between them. There are 14 residues in the CDR3. Germline lookup yields CDR1 SGHNT and CDR2 YENEEA. RNA was extracted from bulk tissue without any cell sorting. TCRbeta libraries were built with three rounds of nested PCR, modified from ARM-PCR. TCRdb ran MiXCR on the multiplex PCR reads and lists one entry per CDR3 protein. The sample yields over 110,000 distinct CDR3 sequences, around 67% seen once. This TCR derives from a man in his sixties with small cell lung cancer. The source material was lung tumor tissue. The chain employs TRBV11-3 and TRBJ2-4, with TRBD1 as a possible D gene (5 bases). CDR3 sequence: CASSLVGAGNIQYF. The DNA of the CDR3 is TGTGCCAGCAGCTTAGTAGGGGCCGGAAACATTCAGTACTTC.